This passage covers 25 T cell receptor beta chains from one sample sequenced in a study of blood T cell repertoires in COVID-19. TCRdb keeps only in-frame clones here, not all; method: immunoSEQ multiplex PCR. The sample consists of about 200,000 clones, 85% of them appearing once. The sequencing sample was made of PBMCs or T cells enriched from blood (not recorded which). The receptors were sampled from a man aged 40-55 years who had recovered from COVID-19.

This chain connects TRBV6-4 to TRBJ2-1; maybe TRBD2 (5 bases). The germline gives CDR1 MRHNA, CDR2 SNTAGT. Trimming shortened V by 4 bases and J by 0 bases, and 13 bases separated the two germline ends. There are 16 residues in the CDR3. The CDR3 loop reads CASSVLSGSSYNEQFF. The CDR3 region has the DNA TGTGCCAGCAGTGTCCTAAGCGGAAGCTCCTACAATGAGCAGTTCTTC.

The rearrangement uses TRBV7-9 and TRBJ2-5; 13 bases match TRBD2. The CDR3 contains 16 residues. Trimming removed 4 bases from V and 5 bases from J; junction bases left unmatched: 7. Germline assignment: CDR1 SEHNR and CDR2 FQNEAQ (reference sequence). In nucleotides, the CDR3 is TGTGCCAGCAGCTCGCCCCTGGGACTAGCGGGGGAGACCCAGTACTTC. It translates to CASSSPLGLAGETQYF.

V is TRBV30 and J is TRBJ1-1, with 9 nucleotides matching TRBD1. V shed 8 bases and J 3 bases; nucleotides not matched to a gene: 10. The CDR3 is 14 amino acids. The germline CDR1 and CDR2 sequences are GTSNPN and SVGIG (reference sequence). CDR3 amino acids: CAVHAGTGYTEAFF. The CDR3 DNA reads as TGTGCCGTGCATGCCGGGACAGGGTACACTGAAGCTTTCTTT.

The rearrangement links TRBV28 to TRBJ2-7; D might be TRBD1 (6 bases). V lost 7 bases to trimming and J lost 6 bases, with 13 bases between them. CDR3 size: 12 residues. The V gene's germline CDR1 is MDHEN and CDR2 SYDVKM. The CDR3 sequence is CASMDSFFEQYF. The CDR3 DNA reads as TGTGCCAGCATGGACAGTTTTTTCGAGCAGTACTTC. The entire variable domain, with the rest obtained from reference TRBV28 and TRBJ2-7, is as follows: DVKVTQSSRYLVKRTGEKVFLECVQDMDHENMFWYRQDPGLGLRLIYFSYDVKMKEKGDIPEGYSVSREKKERFSLILESASTNQTSMYLCASMDSFFEQYFGPGTRLTVT.

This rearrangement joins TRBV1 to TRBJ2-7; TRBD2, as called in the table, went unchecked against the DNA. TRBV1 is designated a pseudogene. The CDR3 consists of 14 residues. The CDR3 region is CTSSQGPLYGEQYF. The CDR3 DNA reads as TGCACCAGCAGCCAAGGCCCCCTCTACGGCGAGCAGTACTTC.

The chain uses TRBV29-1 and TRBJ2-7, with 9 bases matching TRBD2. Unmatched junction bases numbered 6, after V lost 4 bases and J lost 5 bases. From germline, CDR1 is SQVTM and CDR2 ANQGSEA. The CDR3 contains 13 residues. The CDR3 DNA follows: TGCAGCGTTGTGGCGGGAGGGCCCAACGAGCAGTACTTC. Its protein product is CSVVAGGPNEQYF.

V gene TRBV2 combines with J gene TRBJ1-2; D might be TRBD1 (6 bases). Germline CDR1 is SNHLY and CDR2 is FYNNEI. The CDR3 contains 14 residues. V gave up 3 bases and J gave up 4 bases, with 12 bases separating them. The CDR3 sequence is CASSDQQGPYGYTF. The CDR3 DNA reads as TGTGCCAGCAGTGACCAACAGGGTCCCTATGGCTACACCTTC.

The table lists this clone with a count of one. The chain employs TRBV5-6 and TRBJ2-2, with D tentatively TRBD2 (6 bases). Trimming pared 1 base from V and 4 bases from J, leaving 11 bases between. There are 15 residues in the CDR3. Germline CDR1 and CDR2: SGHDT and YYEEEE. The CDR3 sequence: CASSLISGFTGELFF. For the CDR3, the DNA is TGTGCCAGCAGCTTGATTAGCGGATTCACCGGGGAGCTGTTTTTT.

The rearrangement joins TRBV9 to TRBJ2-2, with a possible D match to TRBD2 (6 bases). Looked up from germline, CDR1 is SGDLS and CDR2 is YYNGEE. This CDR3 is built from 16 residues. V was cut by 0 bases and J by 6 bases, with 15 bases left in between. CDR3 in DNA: TGTGCCAGCAGCGTAGCGGGAGATAGGTCCGCCGGGGAGCTGTTTTTT. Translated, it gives CASSVAGDRSAGELFF.

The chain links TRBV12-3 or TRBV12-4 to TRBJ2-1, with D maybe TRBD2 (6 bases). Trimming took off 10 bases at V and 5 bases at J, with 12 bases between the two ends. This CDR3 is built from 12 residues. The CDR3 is CATRRGDNEQFF. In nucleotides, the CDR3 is TGTGCCACTAGGCGGGGTGACAATGAGCAGTTCTTC.

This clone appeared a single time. DNA of the CDR3: TGTGCCAGCAGTACCGGGACAGGGGGCTACAATGAGCAGTTCTTC. Residues: CASSTGTGGYNEQFF. V gene TRBV27 combines with J gene TRBJ2-1, with 11 bases lining up with TRBD1. This CDR3 is built from 15 residues. Per the germline V gene, CDR1 is MNHEY and CDR2 is SMNVEV (reference sequence). V was pared by 5 bases and J by 3 bases, with 3 bases of the junction left unmatched.

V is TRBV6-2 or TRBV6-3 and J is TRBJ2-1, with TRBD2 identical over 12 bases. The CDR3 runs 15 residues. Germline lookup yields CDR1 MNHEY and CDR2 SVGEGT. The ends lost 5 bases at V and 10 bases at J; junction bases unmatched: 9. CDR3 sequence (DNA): TGTGCCAGCAGTGTTGGACTAGCGGGGCCGGAGGAGCAGTTCTTC. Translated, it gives CASSVGLAGPEEQFF.

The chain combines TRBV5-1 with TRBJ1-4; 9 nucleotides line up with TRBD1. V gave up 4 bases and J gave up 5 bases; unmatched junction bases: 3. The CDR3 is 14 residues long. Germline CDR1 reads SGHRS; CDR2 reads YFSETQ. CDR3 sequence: CASSVGQGNEKLFF. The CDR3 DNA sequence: TGCGCCAGCAGCGTTGGACAGGGGAATGAAAAACTGTTTTTT.

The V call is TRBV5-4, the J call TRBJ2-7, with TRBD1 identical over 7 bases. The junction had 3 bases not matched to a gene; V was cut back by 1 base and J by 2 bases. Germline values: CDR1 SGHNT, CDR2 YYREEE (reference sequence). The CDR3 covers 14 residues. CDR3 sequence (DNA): TGTGCCAGCAGCTTGTCGGACAGGCCCTACGAGCAGTACTTC. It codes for CASSLSDRPYEQYF.

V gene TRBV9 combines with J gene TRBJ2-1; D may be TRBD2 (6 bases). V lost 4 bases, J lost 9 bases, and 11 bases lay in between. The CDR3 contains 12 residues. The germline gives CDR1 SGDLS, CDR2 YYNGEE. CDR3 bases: TGTGCCAGCAGCACCGGGACTTTTGAGCAGTTCTTC. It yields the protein CASSTGTFEQFF. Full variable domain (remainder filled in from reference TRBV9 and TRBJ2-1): DSGVTQTPKHLITATGQRVTLRCSPRSGDLSVYWYQQSLDQGLQFLIQYYNGEERAKGNILERFSAQQFPDLHSELNLSSLELGDSALYFCASSTGTFEQFFGPGTRLTVL.

CDR3 bases: TGCGCCAGCAGCCATTCAGGACAGTACGAGCAGTACTTC. Translating gives CASSHSGQYEQYF. The V gene is TRBV4-1, the J gene TRBJ2-7; maybe TRBD1 (6 bases). V was trimmed by 3 bases and J by 4 bases, leaving 10 bases between them. Looked up from germline, CDR1 is MGHRA and CDR2 is YSYEKL. There are 13 residues in the CDR3.

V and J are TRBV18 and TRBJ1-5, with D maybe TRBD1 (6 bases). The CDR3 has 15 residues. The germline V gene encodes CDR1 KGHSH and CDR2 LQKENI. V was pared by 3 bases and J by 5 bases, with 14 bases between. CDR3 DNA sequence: TGTGCCAGCTCACCCACGGACAGCGGGGATCAGCCCCAGCATTTT. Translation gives CASSPTDSGDQPQHF.

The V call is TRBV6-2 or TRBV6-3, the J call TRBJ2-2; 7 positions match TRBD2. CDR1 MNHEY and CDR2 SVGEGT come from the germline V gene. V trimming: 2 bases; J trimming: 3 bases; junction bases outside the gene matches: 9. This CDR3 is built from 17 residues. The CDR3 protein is CASSYDLSGKDTGELFF. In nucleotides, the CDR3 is TGTGCCAGCAGTTACGATCTAAGCGGGAAGGACACCGGGGAGCTGTTTTTT.

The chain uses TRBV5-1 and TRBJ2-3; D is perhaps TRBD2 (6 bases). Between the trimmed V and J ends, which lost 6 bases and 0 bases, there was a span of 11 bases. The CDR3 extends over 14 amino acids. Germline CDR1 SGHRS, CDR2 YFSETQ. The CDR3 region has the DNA TGCGCCAGCAACCCGGGGGATAGCACAGATACGCAGTATTTT. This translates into CASNPGDSTDTQYF.

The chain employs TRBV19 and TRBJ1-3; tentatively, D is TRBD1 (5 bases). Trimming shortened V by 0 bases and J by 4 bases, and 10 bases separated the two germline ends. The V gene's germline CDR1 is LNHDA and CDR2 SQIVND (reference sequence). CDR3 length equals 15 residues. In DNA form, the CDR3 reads TGTGCCAGTAGTATAGAGGGACTACTCGGAAACACCATATATTTT. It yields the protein CASSIEGLLGNTIYF. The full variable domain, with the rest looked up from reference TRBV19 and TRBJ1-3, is DGGITQSPKYLFRKEGQNVTLSCEQNLNHDAMYWYRQDPGQGLRLIYYSQIVNDFQKGDIAEGYSVSREKKESFPLTVTSAQKNPTAFYLCASSIEGLLGNTIYFGEGSWLTVV.

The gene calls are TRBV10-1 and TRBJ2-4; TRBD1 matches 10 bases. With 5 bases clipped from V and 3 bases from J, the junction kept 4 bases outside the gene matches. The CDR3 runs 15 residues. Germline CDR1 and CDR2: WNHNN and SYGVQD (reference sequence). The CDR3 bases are TGCGCCAGCAGTCCGGGACAGGGGAACAAAAACATTCAGTACTTC. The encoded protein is CASSPGQGNKNIQYF.

In DNA, the CDR3 is TGTGCCAGCAGCACCGGGACTAGCGGGGAAGAGACCCAGTACTTC. Amino acid sequence: CASSTGTSGEETQYF. This chain connects TRBV5-4 to TRBJ2-5; TRBD2 matches at 13 bases. Germline V gene lookup returns CDR1 SGHNT and CDR2 YYREEE (reference sequence). The V gene end was trimmed by 4 bases and the J gene end by 3 bases; junction bases not matched to a gene: 3. This CDR3 comprises 15 residues. The variable domain in full, with the rest retrieved from reference TRBV5-4 and TRBJ2-5, is ETGVTQSPTHLIKTRGQQVTLRCSSQSGHNTVSWYQQALGQGPQFIFQYYREEENGRGNFPPRFSGLQFPNYSSELNVNALELDDSALYLCASSTGTSGEETQYFGPGTRLLVL.

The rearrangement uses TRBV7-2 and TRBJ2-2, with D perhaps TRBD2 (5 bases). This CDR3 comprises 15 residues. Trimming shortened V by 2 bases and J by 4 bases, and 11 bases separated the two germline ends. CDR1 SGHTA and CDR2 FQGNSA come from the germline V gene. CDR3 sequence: CASSLNGKSTGELFF. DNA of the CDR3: TGTGCCAGCAGCTTAAACGGGAAGTCCACCGGGGAGCTGTTTTTT.

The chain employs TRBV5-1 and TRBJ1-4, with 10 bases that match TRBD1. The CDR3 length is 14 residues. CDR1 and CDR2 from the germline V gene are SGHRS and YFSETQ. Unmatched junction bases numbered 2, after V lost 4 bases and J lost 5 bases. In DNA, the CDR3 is TGCGCCAGCAGCCAGGGACAGGGGAATGAAAAACTGTTTTTT. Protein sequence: CASSQGQGNEKLFF.

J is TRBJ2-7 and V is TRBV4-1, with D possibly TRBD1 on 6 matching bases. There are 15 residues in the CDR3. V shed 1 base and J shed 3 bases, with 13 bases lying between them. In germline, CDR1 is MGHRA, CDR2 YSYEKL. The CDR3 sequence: CASSQVGDKDYEQYF. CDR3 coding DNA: TGCGCCAGCAGCCAAGTTGGGGACAAAGACTACGAGCAGTACTTC.